These 32 T cell receptor beta chains were all obtained from the same sample, sequenced in a study of T cells after yellow fever vaccination. TCRdb itself ran the 5' RACE reads through MiXCR, one entry per CDR3 protein. Here the sample spans roughly 310,000 distinct CDR3 sequences, roughly 9.4% being singletons. This material consisted of PBMCs, taken on the day of the first yellow fever vaccination. Receptor source: a young man who received the YFV17D yellow fever vaccine.

The table lists this clonotype with many counts. J is TRBJ2-7 and V is TRBV12-3 or TRBV12-4; 7 bases align to TRBD1. V dropped 5 bases and J dropped 3; count of bases not matched to a gene: 4. The CDR3 extends over 13 amino acids. The CDR3 coding sequence is TGTGCCAGCAGTAAAAACAGGGGCTACGAGCAGTACTTC. Protein: CASSKNRGYEQYF.

This clonotype was seen a few times. The rearrangement links TRBV18 to TRBJ1-5; maybe TRBD1 (6 bases). This CDR3 comprises 13 residues. The ends were cut back, 5 bases at V and 6 bases at J, with 11 bases in the middle. Germline loops: CDR1 KGHSH, CDR2 LQKENI. The CDR3 sequence is CASSTGLTQPQHF. DNA of the CDR3: TGTGCCAGCTCAACAGGGTTAACTCAGCCCCAGCATTTT.

The chain has TRBV5-1 and TRBJ1-2, with 7 bases identical to TRBD1. Germline V gene sequence: CDR1 SGHRS, CDR2 YFSETQ. The CDR3 length is 13 residues. Germline trimming cut 5 bases from V and 4 bases from J; bases unmatched to any gene: 5. CDR3 sequence: CASRTGIPYGYTF. Written as DNA, the CDR3 is TGCGCCAGCAGGACAGGGATTCCCTATGGCTACACCTTC.

This clonotype was seen more than once but under ten times. The genes are TRBV4-3 and TRBJ1-2, with D possibly TRBD1 on 5 matching bases. The CDR3 loop spans 16 amino acids. V was trimmed by 0 bases and J by 0 bases, leaving 11 bases between them. Germline V CDR1 and CDR2: LGHNA, YSLEER. CDR3 amino acids: CASSQDGRGPNYGYTF. In DNA, the CDR3 is TGCGCCAGCAGCCAAGATGGCCGGGGCCCTAACTATGGCTACACCTTC.

Only a few counts were recorded for this clonotype. This sequence joins TRBV15 and TRBJ2-5; D possibly uses TRBD1 or TRBD2 (5 bases each). This CDR3 region has 15 residues. CDR1 LNHNV and CDR2 YYDKDF come from the germline V gene (reference sequence). V lost 3 bases and J 4 bases, leaving 15 bases between the germline ends. The DNA for the CDR3 is TGTGCCACCAGCAGCCGGGGCCTGGGGCGAGAGACCCAGTACTTC. Encoded protein: CATSSRGLGRETQYF.

This clonotype was seen more than once but under ten times. The genes are TRBV6-4 and TRBJ2-6, with D unclear. Germline V gene sequence: CDR1 MRHNA, CDR2 SNTAGT. Trimming removed 2 bases at V and 9 bases at J, with 17 bases between. This CDR3 has 16 residues. The CDR3 DNA reads TGTGCCAGCAGTGACGTAACAGCCTTTGAGGTCAACGTCCTGACTTTC. It yields the protein CASSDVTAFEVNVLTF.

As for this clonotype: Being one base from a much bigger clone, this may be a read error. This CDR3 is CASRLDRRADTQYF. The CDR3 DNA is TGTGCCAGCCGCTTGGATCGGCGGGCAGATACGCAGTATTTT. The chain combines TRBV5-6 with TRBJ2-3, with D maybe TRBD2 (5 bases). The CDR3 is made up of 14 amino acids. Per the germline V gene, CDR1 is SGHDT and CDR2 is YYEEEE.

In this sample, this clonotype turned up many times. The chain combines TRBV7-8 with TRBJ2-5, with a possible D match to TRBD2 (5 bases). This CDR3 region has 19 residues. The germline V gene has CDR1 SGHVS and CDR2 FQNEAQ. V was trimmed by 0 bases and J by 4 bases, leaving 24 bases between them. CDR3 amino acids: CASSLASEERLIGGETQYF. Written as DNA, the CDR3 is TGTGCCAGCAGCTTAGCATCTGAAGAACGCCTCATTGGAGGAGAGACCCAGTACTTC.

This chain connects TRBV6-5 to TRBJ2-7; unclear D gene. The CDR3 totals 11 residues. Germline V gene lookup returns CDR1 MNHEY and CDR2 SVGAGI. V lost 2 bases and J 8 bases, leaving 7 bases between the germline ends. CDR3 nucleotides: TGTGCCAGCAGTTACGGGCGGCAGCAGTACTTC. Amino acids: CASSYGRQQYF.

This clonotype was picked up a small number of times. The chain recombines TRBV18 with TRBJ2-2; D call uncertain. CDR3 length: 16 residues. Germline CDR1 KGHSH, CDR2 LQKENI. V dropped 1 base and J dropped 6 bases, with 15 bases sitting between them. CDR3 in amino acids: CASSPRITEIPGELFF. As DNA, the CDR3 is TGTGCCAGCTCACCACGGATAACAGAAATCCCCGGGGAGCTGTTTTTT.

The rearrangement joins TRBV5-1 to TRBJ2-5, with 10 bases fitting TRBD2. J gave up 4 bases and V 5 bases, and 14 bases lay outside the gene matches. Germline V gene data show CDR1 as SGHRS and CDR2 as YFSETQ. This CDR3 comprises 17 residues. The CDR3 spells CASSHSRTSSGGETQYF. CDR3 bases: TGCGCCAGCAGTCACAGTCGGACGTCTAGCGGGGGAGAGACCCAGTACTTC.

The chain links TRBV11-2 to TRBJ2-6; D is tentatively TRBD1 or TRBD2 (6 bases each). V lost 2 bases to trimming and J lost 2 bases, with 19 bases between them. The CDR3 totals 19 residues. Germline V gives CDR1 SGHAT, CDR2 FQNNGV. The CDR3 DNA is TGTGCCAGCAGCTTAAGAACCATCGTAGGGGGGACTGGGGCCAACGTCCTGACTTTC. The encoded protein is CASSLRTIVGGTGANVLTF.

Only a few counts were recorded for this clonotype. The V gene is TRBV6-1, the J gene TRBJ2-3; 8 bases fit TRBD2. Germline lookup yields CDR1 MNHNS and CDR2 SASEGT. The CDR3 runs 15 residues. V was clipped by 11 bases and J by 6 bases; unmatched bases: 16. Written as DNA, the CDR3 is TGTGCCGCCGGGCTGACCGGGGGGGCAGGTGATACGCAGTATTTT. Its translation: CAAGLTGGAGDTQYF.

The chain has TRBV12-3 or TRBV12-4 and TRBJ2-1; 12 nucleotides match TRBD2. The CDR3 extends over 14 amino acids. The junction had 5 bases not matched to a gene; V was cut back by 7 bases and J by 7 bases. CDR3 coding DNA: TGTGCCAGCAAGACTAGCGGGGGAGGGAATGAGCAGTTCTTC. Translated, it gives CASKTSGGGNEQFF.

In this sample, this clonotype turned up once. This chain uses TRBV7-2 with TRBJ2-7; D gene unclear. The germline gives CDR1 SGHTA, CDR2 FQGNSA. Trimming took 1 base from V and 3 from J, leaving 7 bases between them. The CDR3 runs to 13 residues. The CDR3 here is CASSLVPLYEQYV. The CDR3 region has the DNA TGTGCCAGCAGCTTAGTTCCGCTCTACGAGCAGTACGTC.

The chain has TRBV5-1 and TRBJ2-3, with D possibly TRBD1 on 6 matching bases. Trimming stripped 0 bases from V and 6 bases from J, with 20 bases between. Germline lookup yields CDR1 SGHRS and CDR2 YFSETQ. The CDR3 has 17 amino acids. This CDR3 reads CASSLDPYRVDGDTQYF. CDR3 sequence (DNA): TGCGCCAGCAGCTTGGACCCATACAGGGTGGATGGTGATACGCAGTATTTT. Supplemented by reference TRBV5-1 and TRBJ2-3, the full variable domain reads KAGVTQTPRYLIKTRGQQVTLSCSPISGHRSVSWYQQTPGQGLQFLFEYFSETQRNKGNFPGRFSGRQFSNSRSEMNVSTLELGDSALYLCASSLDPYRVDGDTQYFGPGTRLTVL.

This clonotype appeared many times. This chain joins TRBV7-2 and TRBJ2-5; D ambiguous. V shed 3 bases and J shed 9 bases, with 14 bases lying between them. Germline CDR1 and CDR2: SGHTA and FQGNSA. The CDR3 consists of 13 residues. CDR3 in amino acids: CASSLNFGPSQYF. CDR3 nucleotides: TGTGCCAGCAGCTTGAATTTCGGGCCATCCCAGTACTTC. Full variable domain (remainder filled in from reference TRBV7-2 and TRBJ2-5): GAGVSQSPSNKVTEKGKDVELRCDPISGHTALYWYRQSLGQGLEFLIYFQGNSAPDKSGLPSDRFSAERTGGSVSTLTIQRTQQEDSAVYLCASSLNFGPSQYFGPGTRLLVL.

This rearrangement joins TRBV6-1 to TRBJ1-5; no definite D call. Trimming cost V 6 bases and J 0 bases, with 12 bases left between them. CDR1 and CDR2 from the germline V gene are MNHNS and SASEGT. The length of the CDR3 is 15 residues. The CDR3 is CASSCRRNSNQPQHF. CDR3 in DNA: TGTGCCAGCAGCTGTCGACGAAATAGCAATCAGCCCCAGCATTTT.

This clonotype appeared many times. The V call is TRBV5-1, the J call TRBJ2-1, with 7 nucleotides matching TRBD1. Germline V gene lookup returns CDR1 SGHRS and CDR2 YFSETQ. CDR3 length: 14 amino acids. V was pared by 4 bases and J by 4 bases, with 5 bases of the junction left unmatched. The CDR3 DNA sequence: TGCGCCAGCAGCGACGGACAGGCTTACAATGAGCAGTTCTTC. Protein sequence: CASSDGQAYNEQFF. Full variable domain (outside the CDR3, taken from reference TRBV5-1 and TRBJ2-1): KAGVTQTPRYLIKTRGQQVTLSCSPISGHRSVSWYQQTPGQGLQFLFEYFSETQRNKGNFPGRFSGRQFSNSRSEMNVSTLELGDSALYLCASSDGQAYNEQFFGPGTRLTVL.

The chain is built from TRBV4-1 and TRBJ2-1, with 9 bases aligning to TRBD2. V gave up 0 bases and J gave up 6 bases; unmatched junction bases: 12. The CDR3 has 18 amino acids. The germline V gene encodes CDR1 MGHRA and CDR2 YSYEKL. The CDR3 DNA sequence: TGCGCCAGCAGCCAAGATGGGCCTAGCGGGGCGGCTTTCAATGAGCAGTTCTTC. Its translation: CASSQDGPSGAAFNEQFF.

The CDR3, as DNA: TGTGCCAGCAGCGTAAGAAGCCTGTCCGAGACCCAGTACTTC. It encodes CASSVRSLSETQYF. The chain uses TRBV7-9 and TRBJ2-5; D not certain. The V end lost 5 bases, the J end lost 5 bases, and 15 bases lay between the germline ends. Germline V gives CDR1 SEHNR, CDR2 FQNEAQ (reference sequence). The CDR3 runs 14 residues. Full variable domain (remainder filled in from reference TRBV7-9 and TRBJ2-5): DTGVSQNPRHKITKRGQNVTFRCDPISEHNRLYWYRQTLGQGPEFLTYFQNEAQLEKSRLLSDRFSAERPKGSFSTLEIQRTEQGDSAMYLCASSVRSLSETQYFGPGTRLLVL.

V gene TRBV24-1 combines with J gene TRBJ2-2; D is possibly TRBD1 (6 bases). Germline V CDR1 and CDR2: KGHDR, SFDVKD. V gave up 4 bases and J gave up 2 bases, with 16 bases separating them. The CDR3 has 17 residues. The DNA of the CDR3 is TGTGCCACCAGTGACCTGACCGAACAGGGCAACACCGGGGAGCTGTTTTTT. Its protein product is CATSDLTEQGNTGELFF.

This clonotype was observed a few times. CDR3 in amino acids: CASSFNRDAGELFF. The CDR3 nucleotides read TGCGCCAGCAGCTTTAACAGGGATGCCGGGGAGCTGTTTTTT. This chain connects TRBV5-1 to TRBJ2-2; D might be TRBD1 (6 bases). Germline V CDR1 and CDR2: SGHRS, YFSETQ. Deletions cut 2 bases from V and 6 bases from J, with 11 bases between. The CDR3 runs to 14 residues.

This clonotype was detected only a few times. The gene calls are TRBV7-3 and TRBJ2-7; D is ambiguous. The CDR3 covers 10 residues. Germline V CDR1 and CDR2: SGHTA, FQGTGA. Between the trimmed V and J ends, which lost 6 bases and 8 bases, there was a span of 8 bases. The CDR3 DNA follows: TGTGCCAGCAGTCCAACGAAGCAGTACGTC. It is translated as CASSPTKQYV.

The chain links TRBV4-1 to TRBJ2-1; D is ambiguous. Trimming took off 3 bases at V and 8 bases at J, with 11 bases between the two ends. CDR3 size: 13 residues. CDR1 MGHRA and CDR2 YSYEKL come from the germline V gene. The CDR3 here is CASSQGYGDEQFF. CDR3 sequence (DNA): TGCGCCAGCAGCCAGGGGTACGGCGATGAGCAGTTCTTC.

This clonotype was observed a handful of times. This chain links TRBV27 with TRBJ2-7, with TRBD2 as a possible D gene (7 bases). The CDR3 has 11 residues. Per the germline V gene, CDR1 is MNHEY and CDR2 is SMNVEV (reference sequence). The CDR3 protein is CRSGDYYEQYF. The CDR3 DNA follows: TGTAGATCAGGGGACTACTACGAGCAGTACTTC.

V and J are TRBV7-3 and TRBJ2-1; 9 bases are a match to TRBD1. The CDR3 loop spans 15 amino acids. The trim removed 5 bases at V and 8 bases at J, leaving 10 bases unmatched. Germline CDR1 and CDR2: SGHTA and FQGTGA. In DNA, the CDR3 is TGTGCCAGCAGCCCCCTGACAGGGGGAATCGATGAGCAGTTCTTC. Residues: CASSPLTGGIDEQFF.

CDR3 in amino acids: CSARDPRVRYNEQFF. The CDR3 region has the DNA TGCAGTGCTAGAGACCCGAGAGTACGCTACAATGAGCAGTTCTTC. The chain carries TRBV20-1 and TRBJ2-1; D not certain. Germline-derived CDR1 and CDR2 are DFQATT and SNEGSKA (reference sequence). The V and J ends lost 0 bases and 3 bases respectively, with 12 bases between them. This CDR3 contains 15 residues.

The J gene is TRBJ2-1, the V gene TRBV7-8; no clear D gene. The length of the CDR3 is 16 residues. V gave up 5 bases and J gave up 3 bases, with 17 bases separating them. Germline loops: CDR1 SGHVS, CDR2 FQNEAQ. CDR3 residues: CASSPPGGHSYNEQFF. The CDR3 region has the DNA TGTGCCAGCAGCCCCCCGGGTGGCCATAGCTACAATGAGCAGTTCTTC.

This clonotype came up a few times. The gene calls are TRBV4-3 and TRBJ2-4, with a tentative D call TRBD1 (7 bases). Germline V lookup: CDR1 LGHNA, CDR2 YSLEER. CDR3 length: 13 amino acids. Trimming removed 0 bases at V and 11 bases at J, with 11 bases between. CDR3 region: CASSQDGGGVQYF. CDR3 in DNA: TGCGCCAGCAGCCAAGATGGAGGGGGCGTTCAGTACTTC.

A few counts support this clonotype. The CDR3 DNA follows: TGTGCCAGCAGCTTAGGAGGGGGCAGCTATGGCTACACCTTC. This codes for CASSLGGGSYGYTF. V and J are TRBV13 and TRBJ1-2; TRBD1 agrees at 7 bases. J was trimmed by 4 bases and V by 0 bases; bases with no gene match: 2. The CDR3 loop spans 14 amino acids. The germline V gene encodes CDR1 PRHDT and CDR2 FYEKMQ (reference sequence). Full variable domain (rest looked up from reference TRBV13 and TRBJ1-2): AAGVIQSPRHLIKEKRETATLKCYPIPRHDTVYWYQQGPGQDPQFLISFYEKMQSDKGSIPDRFSAQQFSDYHSELNMSSLELGDSALYFCASSLGGGSYGYTFGSGTRLTVV.

This clonotype was picked up a small number of times. The CDR3 spells CASSYSPSFQFF. CDR3 DNA: TGTGCCAGCAGTTACTCACCGTCATTTCAGTTCTTC. The rearrangement links TRBV6-5 to TRBJ2-1; D gene ambiguous. This CDR3 has 12 residues. Per the germline V gene, CDR1 is MNHEY and CDR2 is SVGAGI. V was shortened by 0 bases and J by 13 bases, with 10 bases between the two germline ends.